This T cell receptor beta chain was observed in a study of Graves' ophthalmopathy and Graves' hyperthyroidism. Uncontrolled infections, other autoimmune diseases, pregnancy or lactation barred patients from enrollment. The diagnosis was founded upon clinical symptoms, serum thyroxine, TRAb, thyroid ultrasound and orbital computed tomography. From germline, CDR1 is LNHDA and CDR2 SQIVND (reference sequence). CDR3 length: 15 residues. Deletions cut 5 bases from V and 6 bases from J, with 18 bases between. Study outcomes and limitations: Most thyroid clonotypes with frequency above 0.001 were detected in blood too.

RNA transcripts were the template, and TCR beta CDR3 regions were amplified from them. RT-PCR was first run with HTBI primers, then multiplex PCR in a second round. Via MiXCR, TCRdb re-called the multiplex PCR reads, giving one row per CDR3 protein. The table records about 220,000 distinct CDR3 sequences, roughly 21% of them present only once. As regards this clonotype: Its antigen is unidentified.

This TCR was recovered from a woman aged 50 to 60 with Graves' ophthalmopathy. The sequenced material came from peripheral blood. This sequence joins TRBV19 and TRBJ2-3; a possible D gene is TRBD2 (5 bases). The CDR3 is CASSLSSRIVDTQYF. The CDR3 DNA reads TGTGCCAGTAGTTTGTCTAGCAGGATCGTGGATACGCAGTATTTT.